This T cell receptor (beta chain) was found in a study of blood T cell repertoires in COVID-19. The overall study: Sources were T cells, B-cell-depleted T cells, or PBMCs; the material itself was cDNA or gDNA.

The sample holds a few counts of this clone. CDR3 size: 14 residues. Germline CDR1 reads SGHRS; CDR2 reads YFSETQ. Unmatched junction bases numbered 2, after V lost 8 bases and J lost 0 bases. Assay: immunoSEQ multiplex PCR; the TCRdb copy retains only in-frame clones and omits some. The data contain roughly 100,000 clones, about 75% of them singletons. This chain joins TRBV5-1 and TRBJ1-3; 10 nucleotides agree with TRBD1. This sequence originates from a woman in her 70s with acute or convalescent COVID-19. The sequenced sample consisted of peripheral blood. The CDR3 bases are TGCGCCAGTCGGACAGGGGGCTCTGGAAACACCATATATTTT. Protein: CASRTGGSGNTIYF.